These T cell receptor beta chains were read from a single sample in a study of shared T cell receptors in the human thymus. Some clones are missing from TCRdb's copy, which holds only in-frame ones; the method was immunoSEQ multiplex PCR. The repertoire holds approximately 760,000 clones, with 80% to 90% as singletons. This sample also appeared in a second study, on human thymus T cells.

Source material: thymocytes. These receptors came from a girl under three years old with a congenital heart defect. The CDR3 runs from the conserved cysteine through the conserved F or W. D genes are given only for firm matches. Where a row states a size, it is once, few, many or the class of an expanded clone; other rows omit it.

J gene: TRBJ2-2; V gene: TRBV18; D gene: -; clone size: -; CDR3 DNA: TGTGCCAGCTCACCTGTACAGACGAACACCGGGGAGCTGTTTTTT; CDR3 protein: CASSPVQTNTGELFF
J gene: TRBJ2-7; V gene: TRBV30; D gene: TRBD2; clone size: -; CDR3 DNA: TGTGCCTGGAGTCCCTCCGGCGCTCTAGCGGGGGCCCTGTGGGAGCAGTACTTC; CDR3 protein: CAWSPSGALAGALWEQYF
J gene: TRBJ1-2; V gene: TRBV6-6; D gene: TRBD1; clone size: -; CDR3 DNA: TGTGCCAGCATCAAAGGGGGCCGTCATCTCCACTTTGGCTACACCTTC; CDR3 protein: CASIKGGRHLHFGYTF
J gene: TRBJ1-1; V gene: TRBV5-4; D gene: -; clone size: -; CDR3 DNA: TGTGCCAGCAGCTTGCGTCCTATTCCGGGTGAAGCTTTCTTT; CDR3 protein: CASSLRPIPGEAFF
J gene: TRBJ2-3; V gene: TRBV6-1; D gene: -; clone size: once; CDR3 DNA: TGTGCCAGCACTGGCGGGGATTGGGATACGCAGTATTTT; CDR3 protein: CASTGGDWDTQYF
J gene: TRBJ1-5; V gene: TRBV7-9; D gene: -; clone size: -; CDR3 DNA: TGTGCCAGCAGCTTAGGGCCCAAGAGGAGCAATCAGCCCCAGCATTTT; CDR3 protein: CASSLGPKRSNQPQHF
J gene: TRBJ2-4; V gene: TRBV2; D gene: TRBD1; clone size: -; CDR3 DNA: TGTGCCAGCAGTGAACTCAAAAGGGGTTACAGGGGTCTAGCCAAAAACATTCAGTACTTC; CDR3 protein: CASSELKRGYRGLAKNIQYF
J gene: TRBJ2-5; V gene: TRBV15; D gene: -; clone size: -; CDR3 DNA: TGTGCCACCAGCAGAGATACAGGGGAGACCCAGTACTTC; CDR3 protein: CATSRDTGETQYF
J gene: TRBJ1-3; V gene: TRBV4-1; D gene: TRBD1; clone size: -; CDR3 DNA: TGCGCCAGCAGCGCGGGACAGGGACACACCATATATTTT; CDR3 protein: CASSAGQGHTIYF
J gene: TRBJ1-4; V gene: TRBV4-3; D gene: -; clone size: few; CDR3 DNA: TGCGCCAGCAGCCAAGATCAGCTCAGGGAAGGAAATGAAAAACTGTTTTTT; CDR3 protein: CASSQDQLREGNEKLFF
J gene: TRBJ2-1; V gene: TRBV9; D gene: -; clone size: -; CDR3 DNA: TGTGCCAGCAGCGTTACAGGGTCTACCTACAATGAGCAGTTCTTC; CDR3 protein: CASSVTGSTYNEQFF
J gene: TRBJ1-1; V gene: TRBV6-5; D gene: -; clone size: -; CDR3 DNA: TGTGCCAGCAGTTACGCAGGGGCCCCCACTGAAGCTTTCTTT; CDR3 protein: CASSYAGAPTEAFF
J gene: TRBJ1-2; V gene: TRBV11-2; D gene: -; clone size: -; CDR3 DNA: TGTGCCAGCAGCCCCCGGACAGCTAACTATGGCTACACCTTC; CDR3 protein: CASSPRTANYGYTF
J gene: TRBJ2-7; V gene: TRBV4-3; D gene: -; clone size: -; CDR3 DNA: TGCGCCAGCAGCCAAATATGGGCGAGGGCCTCCTACGAGCAGTACTTC; CDR3 protein: CASSQIWARASYEQYF
J gene: TRBJ2-2; V gene: TRBV5-8; D gene: TRBD2; clone size: -; CDR3 DNA: TGTGCCAGCAGCTTGGCCCCCCCCGGGGGGACGAACACCGGGGAGCTGTTTTTT; CDR3 protein: CASSLAPPGGTNTGELFF
J gene: TRBJ2-5; V gene: TRBV7-9; D gene: TRBD2; clone size: -; CDR3 DNA: TGTGCCAGCAGCCTCACTTTTGGGCTAGCGGGGAGAAGGGAGACCCAGTACTTC; CDR3 protein: CASSLTFGLAGRRETQYF
J gene: TRBJ1-4; V gene: TRBV6-4; D gene: -; clone size: -; CDR3 DNA: TGTGCCAGATGGGGGCCCCCCGGGCCTCGTTGTGGTGAAAAACTGTTTTTT; CDR3 protein: CARWGPPGPRCGEKLFF
J gene: TRBJ1-2; V gene: TRBV4-1; D gene: TRBD1; clone size: -; CDR3 DNA: TGCGCCAGCAGCCATCAACCTAGGGGGGGACAGGGGAGGGGCTACACCTTC; CDR3 protein: CASSHQPRGGQGRGYTF
J gene: TRBJ2-7; V gene: TRBV5-1; D gene: TRBD1; clone size: -; CDR3 DNA: TGCGCCAGCAGCTTGTCTGGGGGACAGAACTCCTACGAGCAGTACTTC; CDR3 protein: CASSLSGGQNSYEQYF
J gene: TRBJ1-2; V gene: TRBV7-8; D gene: TRBD1; clone size: once; CDR3 DNA: TGTGCCAGCAGCTCTAACCGGATGACTAGGACAGGGGGCTATGGCTACACCTTC; CDR3 protein: CASSSNRMTRTGGYGYTF
J gene: TRBJ2-3; V gene: TRBV10-2; D gene: TRBD2; clone size: -; CDR3 DNA: TGCGCCAGCAGTGACGCCTCTAGCGGGCAGAGCACAGATACGCAGTATTTT; CDR3 protein: CASSDASSGQSTDTQYF
J gene: TRBJ1-2; V gene: TRBV7-9; D gene: TRBD1; clone size: -; CDR3 DNA: TGTGCCAGCAGCCTACGGACAGGGCGGGCTTATGGCTACACCTTC; CDR3 protein: CASSLRTGRAYGYTF
J gene: TRBJ1-1; V gene: TRBV13; D gene: TRBD1; clone size: -; CDR3 DNA: TGTGCCAGCAGCTCGGACAGGGGCATCCCTTACGCTGAAGCTTTCTTT; CDR3 protein: CASSSDRGIPYAEAFF
J gene: TRBJ1-1; V gene: TRBV6-5; D gene: TRBD1; clone size: -; CDR3 DNA: TGTGCCAGCAGGACAGGGTGGGACACTGAAGCTTTCTTT; CDR3 protein: CASRTGWDTEAFF
J gene: TRBJ2-3; V gene: TRBV28; D gene: -; clone size: -; CDR3 DNA: TGTGCCAGCAGTTTGAGACTCCCAGATACGCAGTATTTT; CDR3 protein: CASSLRLPDTQYF
J gene: TRBJ1-1; V gene: TRBV5-1; D gene: -; clone size: -; CDR3 DNA: TGCGCCAGCAGCTTGGCGCCGGGGAACACTGAAGCTTTCTTT; CDR3 protein: CASSLAPGNTEAFF
J gene: TRBJ1-2; V gene: TRBV11-2; D gene: TRBD1; clone size: -; CDR3 DNA: TGTGCCAGCAGCTTCGTAGGACAGGGGCGGGATGGCTACACCTTC; CDR3 protein: CASSFVGQGRDGYTF
J gene: TRBJ2-1; V gene: TRBV15; D gene: -; clone size: -; CDR3 DNA: TGTGCCACCAGCAGAGATCGGTCTTTTGAGCAGTTCTTC; CDR3 protein: CATSRDRSFEQFF
J gene: TRBJ2-1; V gene: TRBV5-1; D gene: -; clone size: -; CDR3 DNA: TGCGCCAGCAGCTTTGGGACACAGGCCTCACAACCTAATGAGCAGTTCTTC; CDR3 protein: CASSFGTQASQPNEQFF
J gene: TRBJ1-2; V gene: TRBV7-6; D gene: -; clone size: -; CDR3 DNA: TGTGCCAGCAGCTTAGAAAGGAGCTATGGCTACACCTTC; CDR3 protein: CASSLERSYGYTF
J gene: TRBJ1-2; V gene: TRBV7-2; D gene: -; clone size: -; CDR3 DNA: TGTGCCAGCAGCTTACCCCTGCTTGGTATTCGGGATGGCTACACCTTC; CDR3 protein: CASSLPLLGIRDGYTF
J gene: TRBJ2-7; V gene: TRBV27; D gene: -; clone size: once; CDR3 DNA: TGTGCCAGCAGGCCTACAGGGTATGGGGTCATCTACGAGCAGTACTTC; CDR3 protein: CASRPTGYGVIYEQYF
J gene: TRBJ2-7; V gene: TRBV13; D gene: -; clone size: -; CDR3 DNA: TGTGCCAGTTCCCCCCCGGGGACAACTCACGAGCAGTACTTC; CDR3 protein: CASSPPGTTHEQYF
J gene: TRBJ2-3; V gene: TRBV25-1; D gene: -; clone size: -; CDR3 DNA: TGTGCCAGCAGTGCTCCCCTGGCGGGCCAATCCCTCACAGATACGCAGTATTTT; CDR3 protein: CASSAPLAGQSLTDTQYF
J gene: TRBJ1-5; V gene: TRBV19; D gene: -; clone size: -; CDR3 DNA: TGTGCCAGTACGCGCAGACATAATCAGCCCCAGCATTTT; CDR3 protein: CASTRRHNQPQHF
J gene: TRBJ1-1; V gene: TRBV23-1; D gene: TRBD1; clone size: -; CDR3 DNA: TGCGCCAGCAGTCAATCGTCGGGACAGGGGTCAGAGACTGAAGCTTTCTTT; CDR3 protein: CASSQSSGQGSETEAFF
J gene: TRBJ2-3; V gene: TRBV28; D gene: TRBD2; clone size: -; CDR3 DNA: TGTGCCAGCAGTAAGTTCGGACGACTAGCGGTGTACACAGATACGCAGTATTTT; CDR3 protein: CASSKFGRLAVYTDTQYF
J gene: TRBJ1-1; V gene: TRBV5-4; D gene: -; clone size: few; CDR3 DNA: TGTGCCAGCAGCTTTTTTCCAGAAACCCGAACGAACACTGAAGCTTTCTTT; CDR3 protein: CASSFFPETRTNTEAFF
J gene: TRBJ2-5; V gene: TRBV6-5; D gene: -; clone size: -; CDR3 DNA: TGTGCCAGCAGCCATCCTGACAGTCAAGAGACCCAGTACTTC; CDR3 protein: CASSHPDSQETQYF
J gene: TRBJ2-6; V gene: TRBV10-3; D gene: -; clone size: -; CDR3 DNA: TGCGCGGTATTCGGACTGACCCTCTCTGGGGCCAACGTCCTGACTTTC; CDR3 protein: CAVFGLTLSGANVLTF
J gene: TRBJ2-7; V gene: TRBV6-5; D gene: -; clone size: -; CDR3 DNA: TGTGCCAGCAGTTACGACAGCCTTACCCCCTACGAGCAGTACTTC; CDR3 protein: CASSYDSLTPYEQYF
J gene: TRBJ1-1; V gene: TRBV6-1; D gene: TRBD1; clone size: few; CDR3 DNA: TGTGCCAGCAGCCAGGACAGGGAAGGCACTGAAGCTTTCTTT; CDR3 protein: CASSQDREGTEAFF
J gene: TRBJ2-5; V gene: TRBV27; D gene: TRBD1; clone size: -; CDR3 DNA: TGTGCCAGCAGTTTATCCACTGGGACAGCCCAAGAGACCCAGTACTTC; CDR3 protein: CASSLSTGTAQETQYF
J gene: TRBJ2-5; V gene: TRBV7-4; D gene: TRBD2; clone size: -; CDR3 DNA: TGTGCCAGCAGCCTTCCTAGCGGGGGGGAACAAGAGACCCAGTACTTC; CDR3 protein: CASSLPSGGEQETQYF
J gene: TRBJ2-2; V gene: TRBV5-8; D gene: TRBD1; clone size: -; CDR3 DNA: TGTGCCAGCAGCTCCCGATCCTATCCTCACAGGGGTGAGGCCGGGGAGCTGTTTTTT; CDR3 protein: CASSSRSYPHRGEAGELFF
J gene: TRBJ1-3; V gene: TRBV7-9; D gene: TRBD1; clone size: -; CDR3 DNA: TGTGCCAGCAGCTTAGCCGGGACAGGGGAAAGTGGCGGAAACACCATATATTTT; CDR3 protein: CASSLAGTGESGGNTIYF